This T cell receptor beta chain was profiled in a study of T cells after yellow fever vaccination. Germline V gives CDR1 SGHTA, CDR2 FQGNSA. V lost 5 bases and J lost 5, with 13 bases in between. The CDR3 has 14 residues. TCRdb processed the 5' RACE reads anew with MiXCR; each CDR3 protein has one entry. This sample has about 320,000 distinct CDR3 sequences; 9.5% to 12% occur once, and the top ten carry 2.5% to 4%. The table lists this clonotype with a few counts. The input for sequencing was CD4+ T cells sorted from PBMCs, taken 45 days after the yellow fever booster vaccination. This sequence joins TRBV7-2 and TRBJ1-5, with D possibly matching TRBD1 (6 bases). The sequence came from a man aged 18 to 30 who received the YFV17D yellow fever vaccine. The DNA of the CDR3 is TGTGCCAGCAGCCCGAGTGGGGGCTATCAGCCCCAGCATTTT. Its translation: CASSPSGGYQPQHF.